The clone carrying this T cell receptor (beta chain) was counted between two and nine times. Its antigen is unidentified. The library tagged individual cDNA molecules with unique molecular identifiers. Per the original methods: Samples ranged from about 23,224 to 690,600 TCRs, with a median of 95,638. TCRdb reprocessed the RACE reads via MiXCR and lists one record per CDR3 protein. The V and J calls reflect TCRdb's pipeline rather than the authors' work. The sample yields 120,000 or so distinct CDR3 sequences, approximately 13% seen once. The source of the sample is a study of human T cells and chemical hapten exposure. General study findings and limits: Significantly more large CDR3 similarity clusters arose among expanded TCRs than among controls.

Germline lookup yields CDR1 SGHNT and CDR2 YYREEE (reference sequence). The CDR3 has 16 residues. The J segment lost 2 bases and the V segment lost 4 bases, leaving 11 bases of the junction unmatched. The time point: patch test 1, 2 weeks after DPC sensitization. Treatment specified: therapeutic diphenylcyclopropenone sensitization with weekly scalp DPC. This TCR came from a young man with alopecia areata. Some clones in this sample may be carry-over from other donors' samples. V is TRBV5-4 and J is TRBJ2-5; TRBD1 aligns across 7 bases. The sequencing used whole blood, collected in connection with sensitization to the hapten diphenylcyclopropenone (DPC). The chain's CDR3 is CASSLKTGNEQETQYF. For the CDR3, the DNA is TGTGCCAGCAGCCTAAAGACAGGGAACGAGCAAGAGACCCAGTACTTC.